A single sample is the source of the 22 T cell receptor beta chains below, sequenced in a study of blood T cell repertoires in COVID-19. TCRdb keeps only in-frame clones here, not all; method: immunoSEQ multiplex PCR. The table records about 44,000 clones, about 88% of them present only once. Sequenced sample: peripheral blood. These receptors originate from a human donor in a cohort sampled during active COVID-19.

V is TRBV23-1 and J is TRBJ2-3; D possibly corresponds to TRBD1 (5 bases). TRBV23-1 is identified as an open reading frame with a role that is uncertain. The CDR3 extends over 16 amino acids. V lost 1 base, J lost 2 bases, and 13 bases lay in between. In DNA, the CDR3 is TGCGCCAGCAGTCAATATAGGGGATGCTCCACAGATACGCAGTATTTT. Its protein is CASSQYRGCSTDTQYF.

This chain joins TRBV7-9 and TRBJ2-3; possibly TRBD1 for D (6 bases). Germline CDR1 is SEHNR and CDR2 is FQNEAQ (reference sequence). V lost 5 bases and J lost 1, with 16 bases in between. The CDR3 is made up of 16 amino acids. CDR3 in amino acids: CASSRPHRERTDTQYF. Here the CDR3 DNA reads TGTGCCAGCAGCCGACCTCACAGGGAACGCACAGATACGCAGTATTTT.

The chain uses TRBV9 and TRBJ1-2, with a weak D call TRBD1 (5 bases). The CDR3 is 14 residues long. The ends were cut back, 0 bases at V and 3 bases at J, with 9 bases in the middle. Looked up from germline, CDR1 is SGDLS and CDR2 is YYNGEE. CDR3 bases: TGTGCCAGCAGCGTAGTGGCGGGGGACTATGGCTACACCTTC. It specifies CASSVVAGDYGYTF.

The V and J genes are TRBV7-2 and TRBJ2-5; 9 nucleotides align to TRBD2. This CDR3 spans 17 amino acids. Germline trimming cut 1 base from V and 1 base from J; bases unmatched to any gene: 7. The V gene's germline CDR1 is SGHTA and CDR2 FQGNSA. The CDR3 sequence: CASSLGGLAGFQETQYF. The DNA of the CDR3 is TGTGCCAGCAGCTTAGGGGGCCTAGCGGGGTTCCAAGAGACCCAGTACTTC.

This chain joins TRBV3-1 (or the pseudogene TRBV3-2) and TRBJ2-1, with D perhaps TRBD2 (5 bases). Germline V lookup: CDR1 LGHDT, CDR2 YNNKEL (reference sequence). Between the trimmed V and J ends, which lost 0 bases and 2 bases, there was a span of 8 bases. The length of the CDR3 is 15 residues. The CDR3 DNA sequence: TGTGCCAGCAGCCAAGATCTACTAGCCTACAATGAGCAGTTCTTC. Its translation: CASSQDLLAYNEQFF.

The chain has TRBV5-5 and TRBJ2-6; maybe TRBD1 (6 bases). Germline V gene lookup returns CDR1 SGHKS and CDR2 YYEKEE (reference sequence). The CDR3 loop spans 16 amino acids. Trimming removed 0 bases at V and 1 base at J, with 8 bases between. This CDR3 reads CASSLGQESGANVLTF. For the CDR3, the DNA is TGTGCCAGCAGCTTGGGACAGGAATCTGGGGCCAACGTCCTGACTTTC.

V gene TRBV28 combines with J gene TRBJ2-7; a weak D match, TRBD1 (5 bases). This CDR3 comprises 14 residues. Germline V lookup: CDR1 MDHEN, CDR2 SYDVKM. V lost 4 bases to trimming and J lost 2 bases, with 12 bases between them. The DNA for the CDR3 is TGTGCCAGCAGTTCCTCAGGGTATCCCTACGAGCAGTACGTC. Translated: CASSSSGYPYEQYV.

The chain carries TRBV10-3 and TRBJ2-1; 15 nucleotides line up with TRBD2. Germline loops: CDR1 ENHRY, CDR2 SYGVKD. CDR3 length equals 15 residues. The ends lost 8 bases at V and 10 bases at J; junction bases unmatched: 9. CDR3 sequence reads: CAIAGLAGGETEQFF. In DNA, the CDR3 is TGTGCCATCGCGGGACTAGCGGGGGGAGAAACCGAGCAGTTCTTC.

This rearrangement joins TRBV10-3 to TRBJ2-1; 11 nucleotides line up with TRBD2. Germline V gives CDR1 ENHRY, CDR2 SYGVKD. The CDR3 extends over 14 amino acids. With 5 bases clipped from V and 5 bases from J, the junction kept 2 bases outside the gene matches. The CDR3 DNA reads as TGTGCCATCAGTCCGGGACTAGCGGACAATGAGCAGTTCTTC. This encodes CAISPGLADNEQFF.

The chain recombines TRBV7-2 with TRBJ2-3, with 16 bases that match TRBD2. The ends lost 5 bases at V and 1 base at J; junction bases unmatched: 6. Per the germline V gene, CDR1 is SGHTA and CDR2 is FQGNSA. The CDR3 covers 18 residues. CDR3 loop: CASSQGLAGGRGTDTQYF. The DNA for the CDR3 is TGTGCCAGCAGCCAGGGACTAGCGGGGGGGCGGGGCACAGATACGCAGTATTTT.

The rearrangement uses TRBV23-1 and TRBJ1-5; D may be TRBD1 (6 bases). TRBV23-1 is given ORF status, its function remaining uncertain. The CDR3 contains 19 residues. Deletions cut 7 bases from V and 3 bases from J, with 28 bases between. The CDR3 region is CASNPGAPVDQENNQPQHF. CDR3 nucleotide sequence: TGCGCCAGCAACCCAGGGGCCCCGGTTGACCAAGAAAACAATCAGCCCCAGCATTTT.

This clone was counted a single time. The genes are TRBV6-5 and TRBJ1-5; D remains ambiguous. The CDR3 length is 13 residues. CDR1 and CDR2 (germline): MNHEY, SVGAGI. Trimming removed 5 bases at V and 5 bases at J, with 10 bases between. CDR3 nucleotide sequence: TGTGCCAGCAGTACCCGGGAGTATCAGCCCCAGCATTTT. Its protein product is CASSTREYQPQHF.

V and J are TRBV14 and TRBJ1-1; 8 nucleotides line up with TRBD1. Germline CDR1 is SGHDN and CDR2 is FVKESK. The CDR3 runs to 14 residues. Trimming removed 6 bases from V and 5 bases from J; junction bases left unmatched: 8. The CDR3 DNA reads TGTGCCAGCAGTTTAACCACAGGGGGGACTGAAGCTTTCTTT. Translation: CASSLTTGGTEAFF.

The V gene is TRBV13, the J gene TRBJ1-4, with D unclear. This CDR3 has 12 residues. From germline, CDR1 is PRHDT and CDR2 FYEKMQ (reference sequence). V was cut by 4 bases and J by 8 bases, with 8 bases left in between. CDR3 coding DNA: TGTGCCAGCAGCTCCGCCGAGGAAAAACTGTTTTTT. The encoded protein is CASSSAEEKLFF.

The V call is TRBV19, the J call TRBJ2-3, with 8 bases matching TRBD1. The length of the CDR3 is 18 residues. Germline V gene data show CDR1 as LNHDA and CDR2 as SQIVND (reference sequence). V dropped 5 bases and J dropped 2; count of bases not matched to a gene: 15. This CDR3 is CASSPLPGQGILTDTQYF. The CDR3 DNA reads TGTGCCAGTAGTCCCCTCCCCGGACAGGGAATCCTCACAGATACGCAGTATTTT.

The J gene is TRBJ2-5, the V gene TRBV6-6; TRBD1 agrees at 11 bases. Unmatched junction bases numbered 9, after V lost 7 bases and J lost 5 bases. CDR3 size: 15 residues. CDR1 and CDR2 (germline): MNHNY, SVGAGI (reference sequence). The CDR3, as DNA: TGTGCCAGCACGTCGGGGGACAGGGGGAGGGAGACCCAGTACTTC. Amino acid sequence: CASTSGDRGRETQYF.

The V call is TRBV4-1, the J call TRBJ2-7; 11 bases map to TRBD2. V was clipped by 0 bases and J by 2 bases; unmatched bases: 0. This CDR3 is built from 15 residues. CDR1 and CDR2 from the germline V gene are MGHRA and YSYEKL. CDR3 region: CASSQDSGGAYEQYV. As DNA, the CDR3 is TGCGCCAGCAGCCAAGATAGCGGGGGGGCCTACGAGCAGTACGTC.

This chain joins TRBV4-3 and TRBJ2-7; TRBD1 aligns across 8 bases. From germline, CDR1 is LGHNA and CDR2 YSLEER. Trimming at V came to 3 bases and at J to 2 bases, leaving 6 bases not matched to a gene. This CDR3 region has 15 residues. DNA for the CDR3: TGCGCCAGCAGCCAGGGGACAGGTTTCACCTACGAGCAGTACTTC. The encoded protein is CASSQGTGFTYEQYF.

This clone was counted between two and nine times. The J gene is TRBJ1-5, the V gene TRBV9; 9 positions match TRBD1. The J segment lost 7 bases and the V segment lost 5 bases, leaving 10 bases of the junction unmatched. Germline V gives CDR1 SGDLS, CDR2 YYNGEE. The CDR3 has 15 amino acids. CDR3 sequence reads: CASSKTGGEGQPQHF. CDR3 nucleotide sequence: TGTGCCAGCAGTAAAACAGGGGGCGAGGGGCAGCCCCAGCATTTT.

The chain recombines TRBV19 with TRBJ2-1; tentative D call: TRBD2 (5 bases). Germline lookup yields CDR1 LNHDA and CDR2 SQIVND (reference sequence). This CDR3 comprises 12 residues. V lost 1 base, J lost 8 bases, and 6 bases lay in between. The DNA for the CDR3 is TGTGCCAGTAGTATAGGCGGGTATGAGCAGTTCTTC. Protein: CASSIGGYEQFF.

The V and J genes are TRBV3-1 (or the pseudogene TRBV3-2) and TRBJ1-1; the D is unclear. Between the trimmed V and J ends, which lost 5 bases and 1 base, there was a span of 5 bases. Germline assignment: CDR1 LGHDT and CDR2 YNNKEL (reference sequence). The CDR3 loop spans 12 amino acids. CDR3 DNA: TGTGCCAGCAGCTCAGGGAACACTGAAGCTTTCTTT. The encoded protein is CASSSGNTEAFF.

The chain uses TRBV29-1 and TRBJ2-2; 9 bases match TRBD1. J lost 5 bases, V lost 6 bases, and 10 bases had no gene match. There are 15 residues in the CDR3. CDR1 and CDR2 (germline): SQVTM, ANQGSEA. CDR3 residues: CSVRTGTGRTGELFF. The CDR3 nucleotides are TGCAGCGTGAGAACCGGGACAGGGCGAACCGGGGAGCTGTTTTTT.